This T cell receptor (beta chain) was sequenced for a study of beta chain features in type 1 diabetes. About this clone itself: Its antigen is as yet unknown.

Study-level points and caveats: A PCR bias possibly favoring shorter templates would apply equally to patients and controls. Comparison showed that naive, central memory and Treg TCRB repertoires appeared more similar among patients than among healthy donors. A moderate, significant TCRB CDR3 shortening appeared in type 1 diabetes across four CD4+ subsets.

Germline V lookup: CDR1 SGHRS, CDR2 YFSETQ. The CDR3 contains 13 residues. The ends were cut back, 7 bases at V and 1 base at J, with 11 bases in the middle. Expressed TCRB transcripts were sequenced because the entire RNA isolate underwent reverse transcription. TCRdb's copy holds only in-frame clones and misses some; the assay was immunoSEQ multiplex PCR. The data show approximately 250,000 clones, roughly 17% seen once. Sequencing input: naive CD4+ T cells from blood. The genes are TRBV5-1 and TRBJ1-1; the D is unclear. The sequence derives from a man between 25 and 39 years old with type 1 diabetes. The CDR3 reads CASGQEQNTEAFF. CDR3 bases: TGCGCCAGCGGCCAGGAACAGAACACTGAAGCTTTCTTT.